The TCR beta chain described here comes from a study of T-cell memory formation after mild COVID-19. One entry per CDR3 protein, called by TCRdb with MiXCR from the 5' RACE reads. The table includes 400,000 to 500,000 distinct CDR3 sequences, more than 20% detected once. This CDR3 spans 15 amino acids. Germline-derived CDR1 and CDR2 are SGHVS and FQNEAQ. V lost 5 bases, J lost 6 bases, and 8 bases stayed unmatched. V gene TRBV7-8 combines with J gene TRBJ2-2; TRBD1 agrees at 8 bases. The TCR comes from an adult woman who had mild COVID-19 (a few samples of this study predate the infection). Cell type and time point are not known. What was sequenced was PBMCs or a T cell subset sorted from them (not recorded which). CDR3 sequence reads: CASSRDRGIAGELFF. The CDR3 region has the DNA TGTGCCAGCAGCCGAGACAGGGGAATCGCCGGGGAGCTGTTTTTT.